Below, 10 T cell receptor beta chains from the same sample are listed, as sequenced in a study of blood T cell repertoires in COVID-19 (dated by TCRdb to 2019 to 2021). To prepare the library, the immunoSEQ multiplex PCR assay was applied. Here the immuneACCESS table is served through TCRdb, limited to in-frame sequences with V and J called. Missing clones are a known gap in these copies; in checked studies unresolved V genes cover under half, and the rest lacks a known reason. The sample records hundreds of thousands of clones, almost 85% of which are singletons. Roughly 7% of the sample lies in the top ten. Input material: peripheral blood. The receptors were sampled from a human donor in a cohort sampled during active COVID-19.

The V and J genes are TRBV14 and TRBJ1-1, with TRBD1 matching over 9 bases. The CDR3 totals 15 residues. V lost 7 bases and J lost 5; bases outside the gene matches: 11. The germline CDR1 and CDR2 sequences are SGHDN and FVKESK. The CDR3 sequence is CASKPQQGASTEAFF. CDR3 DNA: TGTGCCAGCAAACCTCAACAGGGGGCTTCGACTGAAGCTTTCTTT.

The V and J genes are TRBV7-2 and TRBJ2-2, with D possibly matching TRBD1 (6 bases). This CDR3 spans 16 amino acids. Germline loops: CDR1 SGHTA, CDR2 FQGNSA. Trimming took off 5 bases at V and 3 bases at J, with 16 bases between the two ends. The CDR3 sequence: CASSTPRGRYTGELFF. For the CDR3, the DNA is TGTGCCAGCAGCACACCCAGGGGACGGTACACCGGGGAGCTGTTTTTT.

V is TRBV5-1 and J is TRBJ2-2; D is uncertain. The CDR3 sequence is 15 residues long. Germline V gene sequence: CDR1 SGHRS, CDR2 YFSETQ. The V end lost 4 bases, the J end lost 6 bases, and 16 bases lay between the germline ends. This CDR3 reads CASSNDNRRSGELFF. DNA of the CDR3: TGCGCCAGCAGCAATGACAACCGAAGGTCCGGGGAGCTGTTTTTT.

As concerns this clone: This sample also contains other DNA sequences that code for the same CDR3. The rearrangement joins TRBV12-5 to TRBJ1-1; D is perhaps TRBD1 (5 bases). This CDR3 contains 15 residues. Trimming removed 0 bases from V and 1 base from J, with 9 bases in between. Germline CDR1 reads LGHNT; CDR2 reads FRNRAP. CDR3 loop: CASGLVLTGNTEAFF. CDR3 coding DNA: TGTGCTAGTGGTTTGGTACTCACAGGGAACACTGAAGCTTTCTTT.

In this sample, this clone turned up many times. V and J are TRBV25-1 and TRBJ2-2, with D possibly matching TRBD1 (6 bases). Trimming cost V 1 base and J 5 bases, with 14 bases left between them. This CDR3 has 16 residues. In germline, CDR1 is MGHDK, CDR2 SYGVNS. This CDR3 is CASSEFGRGWTGELFF. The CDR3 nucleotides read TGTGCCAGCAGTGAATTCGGCAGGGGATGGACCGGGGAGCTGTTTTTT.

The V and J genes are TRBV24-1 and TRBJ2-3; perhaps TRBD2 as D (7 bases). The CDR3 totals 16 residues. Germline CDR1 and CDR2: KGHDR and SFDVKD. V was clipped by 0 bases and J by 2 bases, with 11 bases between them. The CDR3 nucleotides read TGTGCCACCAGTGATTTGAGGGGGGGGATCACAGATACGCAGTATTTT. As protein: CATSDLRGGITDTQYF.

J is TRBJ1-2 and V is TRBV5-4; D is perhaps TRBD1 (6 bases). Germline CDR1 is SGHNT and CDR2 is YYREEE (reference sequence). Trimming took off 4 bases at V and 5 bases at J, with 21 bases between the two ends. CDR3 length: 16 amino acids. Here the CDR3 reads CASSPSSRGRFYGYTF. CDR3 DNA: TGTGCCAGCAGCCCTTCGTCCAGGGGAAGGTTTTATGGCTACACCTTC.

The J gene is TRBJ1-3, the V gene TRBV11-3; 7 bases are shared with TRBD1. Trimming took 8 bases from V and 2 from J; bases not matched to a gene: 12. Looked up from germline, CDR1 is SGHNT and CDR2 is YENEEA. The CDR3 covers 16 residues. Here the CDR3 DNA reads TGTGCCAGCGTCTTGACAGGGAGAGGCCCTGGAAACACCATATATTTT. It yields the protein CASVLTGRGPGNTIYF.

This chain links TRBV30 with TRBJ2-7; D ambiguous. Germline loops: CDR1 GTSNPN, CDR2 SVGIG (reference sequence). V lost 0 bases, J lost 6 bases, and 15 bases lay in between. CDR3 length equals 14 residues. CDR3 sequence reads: CAWSVPFRRREQYF. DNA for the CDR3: TGTGCCTGGAGTGTACCCTTCCGGCGGCGCGAGCAGTACTTC.

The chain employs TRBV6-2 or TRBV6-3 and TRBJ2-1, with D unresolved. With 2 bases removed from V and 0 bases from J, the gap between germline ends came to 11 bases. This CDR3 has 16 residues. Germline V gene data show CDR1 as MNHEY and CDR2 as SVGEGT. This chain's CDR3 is CASSYPRRSSYNEQFF. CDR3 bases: TGTGCCAGCAGTTACCCCCGCCGGAGCTCCTACAATGAGCAGTTCTTC.